This T cell receptor beta chain was sequenced for a study of OX40 agonist ivuxolimab in advanced cancers. As for the study in general: The mean age was roughly 60 years, ranging from 23 to 79, with around four fifths of participants male. Treatment received earlier with anti-PD-1, anti-PD-L1 or anti-CTLA-4 agents was allowed, and less than 45% had some. Study-wide findings and caveats: Expansion of clones was among the lowest in partial responders at 0.1-3.0 mg/kg. Expanded peripheral T cells had an undetermined antigen specificity.

This CDR3 is 13 amino acids long. V gave up 7 bases and J gave up 6 bases; unmatched junction bases: 7. In germline, CDR1 is LNHDA, CDR2 SQIVND (reference sequence). As regards this clone: The antigen remains unidentified.

Profiled with immunoSEQ multiplex PCR; TCRdb holds only in-frame clones, not every one. The sample carries tens of thousands of clones, 80% to 90% recorded once. This chain uses TRBV19 with TRBJ2-3; 7 positions agree with TRBD2. This sample comprised CD4+ or CD8+ T cells sorted from blood, obtained in a trial of the OX40 agonist ivuxolimab. The source of this sequence is an adult with an advanced solid tumor such as melanoma, head and neck, liver or kidney cancer. The CDR3 DNA reads TGTGCCAGTAACCCGGGGAGGGGCGATACGCAGTATTTT. It encodes CASNPGRGDTQYF. Using reference TRBV19 and TRBJ2-3 for the parts outside the CDR3, the full variable domain is DGGITQSPKYLFRKEGQNVTLSCEQNLNHDAMYWYRQDPGQGLRLIYYSQIVNDFQKGDIAEGYSVSREKKESFPLTVTSAQKNPTAFYLCASNPGRGDTQYFGPGTRLTVL.